This T cell receptor (beta chain) was profiled in a study of vaccination effects on CD4 cells after COVID-19. Across the whole study: A median of 72 days separated the second dose and sampling. IL-2 at 8 to 10 IU/ml and peptides at about 10 ug/ml were added to cultured PBMC, fewer than 2.5 million per well.

J lost 9 bases, V lost 0 bases, and 7 bases had no gene match. The germline gives CDR1 SGDLS, CDR2 YYNGEE. The CDR3 is 15 residues long. Following 10 days of culture, CD4+ T cells were isolated. Each participant received a vaccine that was either BNT162b2 or mRNA-1273, given as two doses. All vaccine recipients tested negative for nucleocapsid antibodies and had never contracted SARS-CoV-2 infection. Concerning this clone itself: Its antigen is undetermined.

Profiled with immunoSEQ multiplex PCR; TCRdb holds only in-frame clones, not every one. Here the sample spans 25,000 to 35,000 clones, just under 75% being singletons. This sample comprised CD4+ T cells from PBMCs cultured without peptide, obtained after COVID-19 vaccination. This TCR was recovered from a human donor who received a COVID-19 vaccine. The chain uses TRBV9 and TRBJ2-1, with 9 nucleotides matching TRBD2. CDR3 DNA sequence: TGTGCCAGCAGCGTAGAGGCGGGGGGGCTTAGTGAGCAGTTCTTC. It specifies CASSVEAGGLSEQFF.